Sequencing of this T cell receptor (beta chain) was carried out in a study of glioma-infiltrating T cells after dendritic cell vaccination. Study in general: Patients received three intradermal dendritic cell vaccine injections at biweekly intervals.

Input was approximately 2.2 ug genomic DNA, or all available if less. Generated by immunoSEQ multiplex PCR, the TCRdb table keeps only in-frame clones and is missing some. The sample yields approximately 50,000 clones, over 75% seen once. The CDR3 runs to 15 residues. V lost 2 bases to trimming and J lost 2 bases, with 13 bases between them. The germline gives CDR1 MGHRA, CDR2 YSYEKL. The time point denotes: after dendritic cell vaccination, including at tumor progression/relapse. In its sample, this clone was seen once. The input for sequencing was blood, taken after dendritic cell vaccination. The clonotype was recovered from a human donor with glioblastoma. The rearrangement links TRBV4-1 to TRBJ2-7; D is perhaps TRBD1 (6 bases). CDR3 nucleotides: TGCGCCAGCAGCCAAACCGGGACAACAACCTACGAGCAGTACTTC. This sequence encodes CASSQTGTTTYEQYF.